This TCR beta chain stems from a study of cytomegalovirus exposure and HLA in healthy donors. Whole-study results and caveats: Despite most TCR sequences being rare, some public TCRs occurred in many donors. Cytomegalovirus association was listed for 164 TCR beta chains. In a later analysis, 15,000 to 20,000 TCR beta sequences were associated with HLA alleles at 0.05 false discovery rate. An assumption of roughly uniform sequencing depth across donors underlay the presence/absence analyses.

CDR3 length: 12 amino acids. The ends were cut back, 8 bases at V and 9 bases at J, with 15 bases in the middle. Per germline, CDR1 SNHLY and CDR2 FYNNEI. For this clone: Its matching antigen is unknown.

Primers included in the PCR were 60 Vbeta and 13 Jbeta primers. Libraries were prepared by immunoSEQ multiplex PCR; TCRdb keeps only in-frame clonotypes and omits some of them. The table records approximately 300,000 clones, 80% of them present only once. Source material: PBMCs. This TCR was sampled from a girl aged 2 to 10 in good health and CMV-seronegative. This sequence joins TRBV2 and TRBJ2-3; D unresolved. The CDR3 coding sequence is TGTGCCAGCGATACCCTTCGAGGCACGCAGTATTTT. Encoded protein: CASDTLRGTQYF.